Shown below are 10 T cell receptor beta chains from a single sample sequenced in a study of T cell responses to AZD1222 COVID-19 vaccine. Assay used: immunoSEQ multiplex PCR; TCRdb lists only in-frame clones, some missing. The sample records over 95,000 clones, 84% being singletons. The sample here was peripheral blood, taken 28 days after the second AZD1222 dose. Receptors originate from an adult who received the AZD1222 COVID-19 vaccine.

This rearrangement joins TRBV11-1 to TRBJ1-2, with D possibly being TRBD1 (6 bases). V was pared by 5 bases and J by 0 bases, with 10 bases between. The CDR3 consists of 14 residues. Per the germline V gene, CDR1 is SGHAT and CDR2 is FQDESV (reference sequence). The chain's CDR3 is CASSEGQTNYGYTF. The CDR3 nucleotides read TGTGCCAGCAGCGAAGGACAGACTAACTATGGCTACACCTTC.

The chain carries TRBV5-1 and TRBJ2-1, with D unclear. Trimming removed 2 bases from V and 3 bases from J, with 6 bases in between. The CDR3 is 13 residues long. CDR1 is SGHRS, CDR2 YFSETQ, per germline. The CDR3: CASSLRDYNEQFF. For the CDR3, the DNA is TGCGCCAGCAGCTTAAGGGACTACAATGAGCAGTTCTTC.

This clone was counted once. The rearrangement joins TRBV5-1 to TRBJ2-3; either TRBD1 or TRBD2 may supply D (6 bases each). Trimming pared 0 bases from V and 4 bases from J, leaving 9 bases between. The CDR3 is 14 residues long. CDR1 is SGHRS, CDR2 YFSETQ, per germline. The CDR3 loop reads CASSLEGGPDTQYF. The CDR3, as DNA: TGCGCCAGCAGCTTGGAGGGGGGCCCAGATACGCAGTATTTT.

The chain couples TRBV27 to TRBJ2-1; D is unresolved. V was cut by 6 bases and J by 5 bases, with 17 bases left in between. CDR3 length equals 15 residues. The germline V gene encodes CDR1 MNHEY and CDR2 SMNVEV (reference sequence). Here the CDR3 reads CASRSHKVRDNEQFF. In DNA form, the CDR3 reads TGTGCCAGCAGATCCCACAAAGTAAGGGACAATGAGCAGTTCTTC.

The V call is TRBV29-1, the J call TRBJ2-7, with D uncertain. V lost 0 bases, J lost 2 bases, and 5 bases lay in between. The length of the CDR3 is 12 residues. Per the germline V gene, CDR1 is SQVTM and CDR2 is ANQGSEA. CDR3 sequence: CSVEDPPYEQYF. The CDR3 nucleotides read TGCAGCGTTGAAGATCCCCCCTACGAGCAGTACTTC.

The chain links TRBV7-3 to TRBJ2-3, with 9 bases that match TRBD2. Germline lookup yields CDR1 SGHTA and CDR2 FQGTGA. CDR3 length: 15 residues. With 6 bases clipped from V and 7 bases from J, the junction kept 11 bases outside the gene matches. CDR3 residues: CASSMNAGGPHTQYF. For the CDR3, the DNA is TGTGCCAGCAGTATGAATGCGGGAGGGCCCCATACGCAGTATTTT.

The CDR3 DNA is TGTGCCAGTGTTGACAGGGGGCGACAGCCCCAGCATTTT. Its protein is CASVDRGRQPQHF. V gene TRBV19 combines with J gene TRBJ1-5, with 10 bases matching TRBD1. There are 13 residues in the CDR3. Per the germline V gene, CDR1 is LNHDA and CDR2 is SQIVND (reference sequence). V lost 8 bases and J lost 7; bases outside the gene matches: 5.

The CDR3 nucleotides are TGTGCCAGTAGTATAGATGCCAGGGGGAACACTGAAGCTTTCTTT. This encodes CASSIDARGNTEAFF. The V gene is TRBV19, the J gene TRBJ1-1, with D perhaps TRBD1 (6 bases). Germline CDR1 reads LNHDA; CDR2 reads SQIVND (reference sequence). V shed 0 bases and J shed 1 base, with 9 bases lying between them. The CDR3 is made up of 15 amino acids.

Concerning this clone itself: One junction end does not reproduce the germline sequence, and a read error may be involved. The CDR3 DNA sequence: TGCAGCGTCGAAGGACAGGGAGAGACCCAGTACTTC. This sequence encodes CSVEGQGETQYF. The J gene is TRBJ2-5, the V gene TRBV29-1; 8 nucleotides align to TRBD1. The CDR3 has 12 amino acids. Germline CDR1 SQVTM, CDR2 ANQGSEA.

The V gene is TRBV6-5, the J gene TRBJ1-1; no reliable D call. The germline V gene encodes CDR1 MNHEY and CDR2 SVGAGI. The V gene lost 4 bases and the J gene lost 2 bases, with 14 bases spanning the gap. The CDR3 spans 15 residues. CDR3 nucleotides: TGTGCCAGCAGTTCTAACCGGGCCTTTAACACTGAAGCTTTCTTT. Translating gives CASSSNRAFNTEAFF.